The next 27 T cell receptor beta chains were all read from a single sample in a study of T cells in Graves' hyperthyroidism and ophthalmopathy. Amplified TCR beta CDR3 regions came from RNA transcripts. HTBI primers were the set used in a first-round RT-PCR of the TCR CDR3. TCRdb re-analysed the multiplex PCR reads in MiXCR, keeping a single row per CDR3 protein. In the table there are some 440,000 distinct CDR3 sequences, approximately 15% of which are singletons. Material for sequencing was blood. These receptors were taken from a woman under 30 with Graves' hyperthyroidism.

Many counts were recorded for this clonotype. The chain uses TRBV2 and TRBJ1-2, with D possibly being TRBD1 (6 bases). Germline V gene lookup returns CDR1 SNHLY and CDR2 FYNNEI. Trimming shortened V by 7 bases and J by 5 bases, and 20 bases separated the two germline ends. The CDR3 extends over 15 amino acids. DNA for the CDR3: TGTGCCAGCATACGACCCGGGGGCAAAGAATATGGCTACACCTTC. It encodes CASIRPGGKEYGYTF. Together with reference TRBV2 and TRBJ1-2, the CDR3 gives the full variable domain: EPEVTQTPSHQVTQMGQEVILRCVPISNHLYFYWYRQILGQKVEFLVSFYNNEISEKSEIFDDQFSVERPDGSNFTLKIRSTKLEDSAMYFCASIRPGGKEYGYTFGSGTRLTVV.

This clonotype was observed once. The CDR3 here is CASSPRGFRSPLHF. The CDR3 nucleotides read TGTGCCAGCAGTCCCCGAGGGTTTCGATCACCCCTCCACTTT. The chain combines TRBV28 with TRBJ1-6; the D is unclear. The germline gives CDR1 MDHEN, CDR2 SYDVKM. The CDR3 is 14 amino acids. V was clipped by 5 bases and J by 10 bases, with 15 bases between them.

The rearrangement uses TRBV5-4 and TRBJ2-6; no clear D. CDR1 and CDR2 from the germline V gene are SGHNT and YYREEE (reference sequence). Trimming removed 3 bases at V and 0 bases at J, with 13 bases between. The CDR3 runs 17 residues. DNA of the CDR3: TGTGCCAGCAGCTCCGCTGACGCGAACTCTGGGGCCAACGTCCTGACTTTC. The encoded protein is CASSSADANSGANVLTF. Drawing the rest from reference TRBV5-4 and TRBJ2-6, the complete variable domain is ETGVTQSPTHLIKTRGQQVTLRCSSQSGHNTVSWYQQALGQGPQFIFQYYREEENGRGNFPPRFSGLQFPNYSSELNVNALELDDSALYLCASSSADANSGANVLTFGAGSRLTVL.

This clonotype was seen repeatedly, ten times or more. V gene TRBV2 combines with J gene TRBJ2-4; tentative D call: TRBD2 (6 bases). V lost 2 bases to trimming and J lost 7 bases, with 9 bases between them. The CDR3 loop spans 13 amino acids. Germline assignment: CDR1 SNHLY and CDR2 FYNNEI. CDR3: CASSERRVNIQYF. CDR3 DNA: TGTGCCAGCAGTGAAAGGAGGGTGAACATTCAGTACTTC. The full variable domain, completed using reference TRBV2 and TRBJ2-4, is EPEVTQTPSHQVTQMGQEVILRCVPISNHLYFYWYRQILGQKVEFLVSFYNNEISEKSEIFDDQFSVERPDGSNFTLKIRSTKLEDSAMYFCASSERRVNIQYFGAGTRLSVL.

Worth noting for this clonotype: One end of the junction varies from germline; a read error may be responsible. This chain links TRBV13 with TRBJ2-7; 7 bases are shared with TRBD1. The CDR3 covers 16 residues. Germline lookup yields CDR1 PRHDT and CDR2 FYEKMQ (reference sequence). The CDR3 coding sequence is TGTGCCAACAGCTTAGGGGGACAGAGTAGGCCCTACGAGCAGTACTTC. Its protein product is CANSLGGQSRPYEQYF.

This clonotype was seen at least ten times. The chain couples TRBV12-5 to TRBJ1-1, with D possibly TRBD1 on 5 matching bases. Trimming took off 7 bases at V and 2 bases at J, with 20 bases between the two ends. The germline V gene encodes CDR1 LGHNT and CDR2 FRNRAP. The CDR3 loop spans 16 amino acids. CDR3 sequence reads: CASDLIPGTKNTEAFF. The CDR3 nucleotides are TGTGCTAGTGACCTTATTCCCGGGACGAAAAACACTGAAGCTTTCTTT.

In this sample, this clonotype turned up many times. The chain couples TRBV7-2 to TRBJ1-5; 8 positions match TRBD1. The germline CDR1 and CDR2 sequences are SGHTA and FQGNSA. Trimming removed 5 bases from V and 2 bases from J; junction bases left unmatched: 14. The CDR3 spans 18 residues. CDR3 region: CASSAKVSGQVGNQPQHF. In nucleotides, the CDR3 is TGTGCCAGCAGCGCAAAAGTATCGGGACAGGTGGGCAATCAGCCCCAGCATTTT.

As regards this clonotype: With a much larger clone just one base away, this may be a read error. The rearrangement links TRBV19 to TRBJ1-2, with no clear D. The CDR3 totals 13 residues. CDR1 is LNHDA and CDR2 is SQIVND in the germline V gene (reference sequence). This chain's CDR3 is CASSPGTNCGYTF. The DNA for the CDR3 is TGTGCCAGTTCCCCGGGCACCAACTGTGGCTACACCTTC.

This clonotype was counted only a few times. An end of the junction does not agree with germline; a read error may underlie this. The rearrangement joins TRBV6-1 to TRBJ1-6; 8 bases match TRBD1. This CDR3 has 12 amino acids. CDR1 MNHNS and CDR2 SASEGT come from the germline V gene. CDR3 coding DNA: TGTGCCGGCAGACAGGGGCGGTCACCCCTCCACTTT. Protein sequence: CAGRQGRSPLHF.

V is TRBV4-1 and J is TRBJ2-3, with TRBD2 identical over 9 bases. Germline CDR1 MGHRA, CDR2 YSYEKL. The J segment lost 7 bases and the V segment lost 1 base, leaving 6 bases of the junction unmatched. The CDR3 runs 15 residues. Here the CDR3 reads CASSQAGTSSNTQYF. The CDR3, as DNA: TGCGCCAGCAGCCAAGCCGGGACTAGCTCAAATACGCAGTATTTT.

This clonotype has at least ten counts. This chain uses TRBV6-1 with TRBJ2-3; D uncertain. Per germline, CDR1 MNHNS and CDR2 SASEGT. V lost 6 bases to trimming and J lost 0 bases, with 10 bases between them. The CDR3 covers 14 residues. CDR3 amino acids: CASSPGASTDTQYF. DNA for the CDR3: TGTGCCAGCAGCCCAGGAGCCAGCACAGATACGCAGTATTTT.

At least ten counts were recorded for this clonotype. The chain combines TRBV11-2 with TRBJ1-5, with TRBD1 as a possible D gene (5 bases). The CDR3 length is 15 residues. V was clipped by 0 bases and J by 5 bases, with 11 bases between them. CDR1 and CDR2 from the germline V gene are SGHAT and FQNNGV. In DNA, the CDR3 is TGTGCCAGCAGCTTAGAAGGGGCGGGCCATCAGCCCCAGCATTTT. Amino acid sequence: CASSLEGAGHQPQHF.

At least ten counts were recorded for this clonotype. This chain connects TRBV6-1 to TRBJ2-5; 9 nucleotides agree with TRBD1. Germline CDR1 reads MNHNS; CDR2 reads SASEGT. CDR3 length equals 15 residues. Losses at the gene ends were 6 bases for V and 4 bases for J; bases not matched to a gene: 9. The CDR3 reads CASRHETGGRETQYF. The CDR3 nucleotides read TGTGCCAGCAGACACGAGACAGGGGGGAGAGAGACCCAGTACTTC.

This clonotype was detected ten times or more. The chain carries TRBV18 and TRBJ2-4, with D tentatively TRBD1 or TRBD2 (5 bases each). V was cut by 2 bases and J by 0 bases, with 20 bases left in between. Germline CDR1 and CDR2: KGHSH and LQKENI. This CDR3 has 19 amino acids. The DNA for the CDR3 is TGTGCCAGCTCACCAGAGTGGCTTGTAGGGACGGGAGCCAAAAACATTCAGTACTTC. Amino acids: CASSPEWLVGTGAKNIQYF.

The CDR3 sequence: CSAPRGGSGGATQYF. CDR3 sequence (DNA): TGCAGTGCTCCAAGAGGTGGTAGCGGGGGGGCTACGCAGTATTTT. The rearrangement uses TRBV20-1 and TRBJ2-3, with 11 bases lining up with TRBD2. Germline CDR1 is DFQATT and CDR2 is SNEGSKA (reference sequence). The CDR3 runs to 15 residues. Trimming removed 5 bases from V and 8 bases from J; junction bases left unmatched: 12.

The chain is built from TRBV6-4 and TRBJ2-1, with D perhaps matching TRBD1 (6 bases). This CDR3 is 16 amino acids long. Looked up from germline, CDR1 is MRHNA and CDR2 is SNTAGT. Trimming stripped 2 bases from V and 4 bases from J, with 15 bases between. CDR3 DNA sequence: TGTGCCAGCAGTGACACAGGGTCCTCAGATTACAATGAGCAGTTCTTC. Its translation: CASSDTGSSDYNEQFF.

This clonotype was counted ten times or more. The rearrangement uses TRBV18 and TRBJ1-2; D gene ambiguous. This CDR3 has 15 amino acids. Germline V gene data show CDR1 as KGHSH and CDR2 as LQKENI. Trimming stripped 0 bases from V and 0 bases from J, with 8 bases between. Here the CDR3 reads CASSPPPVPNYGYTF. CDR3 coding DNA: TGTGCCAGCTCACCACCGCCAGTACCTAACTATGGCTACACCTTC.

A word on this clonotype: Possible read error: a much larger clone is one base away. This sequence joins TRBV29-1 and TRBJ1-2; no clear D. The germline V gene encodes CDR1 SQVTM and CDR2 ANQGSEA. The length of the CDR3 is 12 residues. CDR3 sequence: CSAEWANYGYTF. DNA for the CDR3: TGCAGCGCTGAATGGGCTAACTATGGCTACACCTTC.

This clonotype has ten or more counts. The rearrangement links TRBV12-3 or TRBV12-4 to TRBJ2-1, with D perhaps being TRBD1 or TRBD2 (5 bases each). The CDR3 has 14 amino acids. Trimming took 6 bases from V and 9 from J, leaving 18 bases between them. The CDR3 DNA reads TGTGCCAGCAGGAGGGACGGACGATTAGGTGAGCAGTTCTTC. Its translation is CASRRDGRLGEQFF.

This clonotype came up a few times. The chain combines TRBV6-1 with TRBJ1-2; tentative D call: TRBD1 (5 bases). The CDR3 totals 16 residues. V gave up 5 bases and J gave up 4 bases, with 20 bases separating them. Per germline, CDR1 MNHNS and CDR2 SASEGT. The CDR3 loop reads CASSTLEGAILYGYTF. The CDR3 bases are TGTGCCAGCAGTACCCTCGAAGGGGCCATCCTCTATGGCTACACCTTC.

This clonotype was counted at least ten times. The genes are TRBV18 and TRBJ2-5; no reliable D call. Per the germline V gene, CDR1 is KGHSH and CDR2 is LQKENI. This CDR3 is built from 14 residues. Trimming pared 0 bases from V and 1 base from J, leaving 6 bases between. CDR3 DNA sequence: TGTGCCAGCTCACCACCGTTCCTCCAAGAGACCCAGTACTTC. Protein sequence: CASSPPFLQETQYF.

This chain uses TRBV9 with TRBJ1-6; D unclear. Germline loops: CDR1 SGDLS, CDR2 YYNGEE. The CDR3 is 14 amino acids. Trimming removed 2 bases from V and 10 bases from J, with 13 bases in between. CDR3 protein: CASSVGLSESPLHF. The CDR3 nucleotides read TGTGCCAGCAGCGTTGGATTGTCCGAGTCACCCCTCCACTTT.

This clonotype has ten or more counts. This chain links TRBV3-1 with TRBJ1-2; D unclear. CDR1 and CDR2 from the germline V gene are LGHDT and YNNKEL (reference sequence). With 0 bases removed from V and 2 bases from J, the gap between germline ends came to 10 bases. The length of the CDR3 is 15 residues. CDR3 amino acids: CASSQERRANYGYTF. The CDR3 DNA follows: TGTGCCAGCAGCCAAGAACGGAGGGCGAACTATGGCTACACCTTC. The variable domain in full, with the rest retrieved from reference TRBV3-1 and TRBJ1-2, is DTAVSQTPKYLVTQMGNDKSIKCEQNLGHDTMYWYKQDSKKFLKIMFSYNNKELIINETVPNRFSPKSPDKAHLNLHINSLELGDSAVYFCASSQERRANYGYTFGSGTRLTVV.

This clonotype has a count of ten or more. The CDR3 loop is CASSPSGGGNEQFF. DNA of the CDR3: TGTGCCAGCAGTCCTAGCGGGGGGGGTAATGAGCAGTTCTTC. The V gene is TRBV11-3, the J gene TRBJ2-1, with 12 bases lining up with TRBD2. The CDR3 totals 14 residues. The junction had 4 bases not matched to a gene; V was cut back by 6 bases and J by 7 bases. Germline loops: CDR1 SGHNT, CDR2 YENEEA.

This clonotype was recorded at least ten times. The genes are TRBV28 and TRBJ1-2; D may be TRBD1 (6 bases). This CDR3 has 13 amino acids. Deletions cut 8 bases from V and 4 bases from J, with 14 bases between. CDR1 is MDHEN, CDR2 SYDVKM, per germline. Here the CDR3 reads CASRLGGAYGYTF. In DNA form, the CDR3 reads TGTGCCAGCCGGCTTGGGGGGGCCTATGGCTACACCTTC.

This clonotype was found a few times. The gene calls are TRBV28 and TRBJ1-1, with TRBD1 as a possible D gene (6 bases). Germline V gene sequence: CDR1 MDHEN, CDR2 SYDVKM. CDR3 size: 14 residues. Trimming removed 3 bases at V and 5 bases at J, with 13 bases between. The CDR3: CASSLGTGSTEAFF. The CDR3 DNA follows: TGTGCCAGCAGTTTGGGAACAGGGAGTACTGAAGCTTTCTTT.

This clonotype was seen at least ten times. The genes are TRBV6-1 and TRBJ2-3; perhaps TRBD2 as D (6 bases). The CDR3 has 14 amino acids. The germline CDR1 and CDR2 sequences are MNHNS and SASEGT. The V and J ends lost 4 bases and 2 bases respectively, with 10 bases between them. The CDR3, as DNA: TGTGCCAGCAGTGGGGGGACTTTCACAGATACGCAGTATTTT. It is translated as CASSGGTFTDTQYF.